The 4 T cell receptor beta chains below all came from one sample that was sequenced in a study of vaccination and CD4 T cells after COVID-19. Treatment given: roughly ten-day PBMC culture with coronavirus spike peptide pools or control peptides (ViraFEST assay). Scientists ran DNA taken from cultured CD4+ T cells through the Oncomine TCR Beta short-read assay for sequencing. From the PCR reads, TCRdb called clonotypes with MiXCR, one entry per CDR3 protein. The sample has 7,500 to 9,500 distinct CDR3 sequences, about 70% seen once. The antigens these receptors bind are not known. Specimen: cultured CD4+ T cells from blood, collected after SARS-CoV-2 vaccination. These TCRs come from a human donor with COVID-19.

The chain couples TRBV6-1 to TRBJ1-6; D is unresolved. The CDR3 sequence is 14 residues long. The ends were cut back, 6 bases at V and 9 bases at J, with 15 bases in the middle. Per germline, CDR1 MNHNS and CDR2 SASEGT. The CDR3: CASRTHSKISPLHF. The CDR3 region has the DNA TGTGCCAGCAGGACCCACAGCAAGATTTCACCCCTCCACTTT.

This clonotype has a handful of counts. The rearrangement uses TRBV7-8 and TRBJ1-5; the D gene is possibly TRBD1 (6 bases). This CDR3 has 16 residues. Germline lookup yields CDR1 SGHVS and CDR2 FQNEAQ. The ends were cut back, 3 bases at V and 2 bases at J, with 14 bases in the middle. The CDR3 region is CASSLSGAPGNQPQHF. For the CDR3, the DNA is TGTGCCAGCAGCTTGTCAGGGGCGCCAGGCAATCAGCCCCAGCATTTT.

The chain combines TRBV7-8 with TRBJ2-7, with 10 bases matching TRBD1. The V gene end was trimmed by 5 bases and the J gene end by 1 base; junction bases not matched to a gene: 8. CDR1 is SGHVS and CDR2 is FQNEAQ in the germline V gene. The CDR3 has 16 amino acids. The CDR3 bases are TGTGCCAGCAGCGACAGGACAGGGGGGACTTCCTACGAGCAGTACTTC. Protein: CASSDRTGGTSYEQYF. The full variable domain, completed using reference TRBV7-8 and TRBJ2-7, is GAGVSQSPRYKVAKRGQDVALRCDPISGHVSLFWYQQALGQGPEFLTYFQNEAQLDKSGLPSDRFFAERPEGSVSTLKIQRTQQEDSAVYLCASSDRTGGTSYEQYFGPGTRLTVT.

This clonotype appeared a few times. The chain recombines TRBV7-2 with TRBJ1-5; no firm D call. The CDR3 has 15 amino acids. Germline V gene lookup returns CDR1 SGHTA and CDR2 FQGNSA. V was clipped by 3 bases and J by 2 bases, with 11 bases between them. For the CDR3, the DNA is TGTGCCAGCAGCTTGGACTCCGGGGGCAATCAGCCCCAGCATTTT. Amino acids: CASSLDSGGNQPQHF. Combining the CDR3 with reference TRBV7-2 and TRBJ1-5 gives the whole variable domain GAGVSQSPSNKVTEKGKDVELRCDPISGHTALYWYRQSLGQGLEFLIYFQGNSAPDKSGLPSDRFSAERTGGSVSTLTIQRTQQEDSAVYLCASSLDSGGNQPQHFGDGTRLSIL.